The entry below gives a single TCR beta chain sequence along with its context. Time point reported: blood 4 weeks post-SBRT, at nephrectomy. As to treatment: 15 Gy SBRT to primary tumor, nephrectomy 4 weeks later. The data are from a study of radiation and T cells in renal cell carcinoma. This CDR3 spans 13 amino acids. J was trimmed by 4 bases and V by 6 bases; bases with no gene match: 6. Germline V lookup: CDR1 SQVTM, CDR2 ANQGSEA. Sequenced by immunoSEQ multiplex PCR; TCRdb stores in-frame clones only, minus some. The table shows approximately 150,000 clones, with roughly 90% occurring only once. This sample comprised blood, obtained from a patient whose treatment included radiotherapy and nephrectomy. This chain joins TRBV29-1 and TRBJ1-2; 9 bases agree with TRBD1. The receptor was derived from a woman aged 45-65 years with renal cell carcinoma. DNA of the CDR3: TGCAGCGTGCGGACAGGGGCCGCCTATGGCTACACCTTC. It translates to CSVRTGAAYGYTF. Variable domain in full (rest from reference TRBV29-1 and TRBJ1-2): SAVISQKPSRDICQRGTSLTIQCQVDSQVTMMFWYRQQPGQSLTLIATANQGSEATYESGFVIDKFPISRPNLTFSTLTVSNMSPEDSSIYLCSVRTGAAYGYTFGSGTRLTVV.